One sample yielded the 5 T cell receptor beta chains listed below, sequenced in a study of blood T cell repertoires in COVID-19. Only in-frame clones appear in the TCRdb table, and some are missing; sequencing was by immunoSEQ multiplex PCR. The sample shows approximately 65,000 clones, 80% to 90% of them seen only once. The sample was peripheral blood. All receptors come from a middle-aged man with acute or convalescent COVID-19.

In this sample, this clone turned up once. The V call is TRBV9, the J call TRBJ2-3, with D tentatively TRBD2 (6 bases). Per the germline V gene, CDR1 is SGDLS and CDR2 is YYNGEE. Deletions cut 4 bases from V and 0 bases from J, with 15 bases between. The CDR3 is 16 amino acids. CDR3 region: CASSIRPGESTDTQYF. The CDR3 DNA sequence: TGTGCCAGCAGCATAAGACCGGGGGAGAGCACAGATACGCAGTATTTT.

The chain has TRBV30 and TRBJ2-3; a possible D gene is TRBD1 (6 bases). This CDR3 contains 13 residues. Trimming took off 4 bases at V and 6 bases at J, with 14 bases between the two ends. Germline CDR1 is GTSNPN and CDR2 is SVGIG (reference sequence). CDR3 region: CAWKQGLFDTQYF. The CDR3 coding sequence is TGTGCCTGGAAACAGGGCCTCTTTGATACGCAGTATTTT.

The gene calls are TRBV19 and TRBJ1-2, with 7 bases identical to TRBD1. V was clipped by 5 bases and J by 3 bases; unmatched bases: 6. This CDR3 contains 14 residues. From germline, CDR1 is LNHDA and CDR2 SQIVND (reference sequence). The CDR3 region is CASSGIDRDYGYTF. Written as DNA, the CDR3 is TGTGCCAGTAGTGGTATCGACAGGGACTATGGCTACACCTTC.

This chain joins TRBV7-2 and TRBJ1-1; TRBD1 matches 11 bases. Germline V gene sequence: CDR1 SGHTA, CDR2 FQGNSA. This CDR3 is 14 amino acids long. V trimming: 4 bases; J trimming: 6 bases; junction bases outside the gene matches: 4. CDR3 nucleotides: TGTGCCAGCAGCTGGGACAGGGGGGAGTCTGAAGCTTTCTTT. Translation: CASSWDRGESEAFF.

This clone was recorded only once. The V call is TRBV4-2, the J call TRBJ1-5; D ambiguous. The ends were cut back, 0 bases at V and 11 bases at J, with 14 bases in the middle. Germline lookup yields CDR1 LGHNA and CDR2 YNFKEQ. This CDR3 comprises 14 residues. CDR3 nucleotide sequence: TGTGCCAGCAGCCAAGATCCCCGACATTCGGCCCAGCATTTT. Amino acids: CASSQDPRHSAQHF.